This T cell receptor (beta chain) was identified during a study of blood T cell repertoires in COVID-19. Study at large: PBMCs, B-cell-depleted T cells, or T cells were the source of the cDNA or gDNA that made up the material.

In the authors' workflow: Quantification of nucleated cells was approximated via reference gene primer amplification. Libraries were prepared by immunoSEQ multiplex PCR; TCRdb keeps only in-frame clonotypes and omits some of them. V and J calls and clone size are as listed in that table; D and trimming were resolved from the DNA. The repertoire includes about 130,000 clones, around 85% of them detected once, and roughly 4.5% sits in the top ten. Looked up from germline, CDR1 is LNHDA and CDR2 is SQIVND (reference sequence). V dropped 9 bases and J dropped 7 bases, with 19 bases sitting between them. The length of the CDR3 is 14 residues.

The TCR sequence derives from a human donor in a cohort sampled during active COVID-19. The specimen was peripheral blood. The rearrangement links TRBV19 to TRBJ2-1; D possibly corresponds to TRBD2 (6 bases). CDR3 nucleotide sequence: TGTGCCAGCAATCCCACGGCCCGGGGGAATGAGCAGTTCTTC. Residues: CASNPTARGNEQFF.